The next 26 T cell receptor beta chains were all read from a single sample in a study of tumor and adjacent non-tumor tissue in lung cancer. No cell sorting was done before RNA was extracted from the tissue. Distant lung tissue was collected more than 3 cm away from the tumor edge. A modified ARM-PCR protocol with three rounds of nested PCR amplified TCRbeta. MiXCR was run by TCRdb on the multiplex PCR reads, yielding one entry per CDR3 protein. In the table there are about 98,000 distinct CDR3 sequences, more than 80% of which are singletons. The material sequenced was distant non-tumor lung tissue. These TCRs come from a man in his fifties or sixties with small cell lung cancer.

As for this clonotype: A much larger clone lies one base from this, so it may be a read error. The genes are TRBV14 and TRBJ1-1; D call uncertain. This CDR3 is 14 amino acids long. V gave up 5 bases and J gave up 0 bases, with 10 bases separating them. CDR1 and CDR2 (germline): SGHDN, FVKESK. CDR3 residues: CASSVTAVNTEAFF. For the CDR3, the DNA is TGTGCCAGCAGCGTAACTGCCGTGAACACTGAAGCTTTCTTT.

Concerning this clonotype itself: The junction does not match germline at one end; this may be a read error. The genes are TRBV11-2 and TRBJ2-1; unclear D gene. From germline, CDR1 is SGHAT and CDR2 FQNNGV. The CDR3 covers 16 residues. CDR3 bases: TGTGCCAGCAGCCATAGGGTGGATAGCTCCTACAATGAGCAGTCCTTC. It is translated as CASSHRVDSSYNEQSF.

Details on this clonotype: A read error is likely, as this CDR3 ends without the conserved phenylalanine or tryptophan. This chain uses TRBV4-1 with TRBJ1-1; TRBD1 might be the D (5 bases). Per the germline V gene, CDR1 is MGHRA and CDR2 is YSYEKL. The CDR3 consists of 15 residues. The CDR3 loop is CASNQVPGRGIGAFS. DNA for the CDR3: TGCGCCAGCAACCAAGTTCCAGGGCGTGGCATTGGAGCTTTCTCT.

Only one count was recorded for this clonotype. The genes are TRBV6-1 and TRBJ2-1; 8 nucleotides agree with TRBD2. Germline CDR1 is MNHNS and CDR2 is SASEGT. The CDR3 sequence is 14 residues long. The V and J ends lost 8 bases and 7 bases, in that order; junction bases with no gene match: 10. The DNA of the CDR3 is TGTGCCAGCTTCCTAAGCGGGAGTAGGAATGAGCAGTTCTTC. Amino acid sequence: CASFLSGSRNEQFF.

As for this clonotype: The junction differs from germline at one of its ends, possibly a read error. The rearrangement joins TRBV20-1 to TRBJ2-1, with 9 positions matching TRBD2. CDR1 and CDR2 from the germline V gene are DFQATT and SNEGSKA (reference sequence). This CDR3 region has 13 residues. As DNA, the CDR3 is TGCAATGCTAAGACTAGCGGACACAATGAGTGGTTCTTC. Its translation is CNAKTSGHNEWFF.

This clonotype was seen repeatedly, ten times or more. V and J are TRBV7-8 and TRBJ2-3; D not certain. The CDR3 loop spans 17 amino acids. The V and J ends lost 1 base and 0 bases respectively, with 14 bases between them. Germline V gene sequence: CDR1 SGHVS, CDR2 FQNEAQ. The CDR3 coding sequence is TGTGCCAGCAGCTTAGGGGCGGAGCCCGCTAGCACAGATACGCAGTATTTT. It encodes CASSLGAEPASTDTQYF.

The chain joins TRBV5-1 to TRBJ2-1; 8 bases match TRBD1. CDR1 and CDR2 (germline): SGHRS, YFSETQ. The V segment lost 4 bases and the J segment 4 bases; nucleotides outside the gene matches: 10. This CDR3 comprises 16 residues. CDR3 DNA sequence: TGCGCCAGCAGCCTTTCCACAGGGGGGCCTTACAATGAGCAGTTCTTC. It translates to CASSLSTGGPYNEQFF. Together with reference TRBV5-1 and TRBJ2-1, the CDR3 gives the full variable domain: KAGVTQTPRYLIKTRGQQVTLSCSPISGHRSVSWYQQTPGQGLQFLFEYFSETQRNKGNFPGRFSGRQFSNSRSEMNVSTLELGDSALYLCASSLSTGGPYNEQFFGPGTRLTVL.

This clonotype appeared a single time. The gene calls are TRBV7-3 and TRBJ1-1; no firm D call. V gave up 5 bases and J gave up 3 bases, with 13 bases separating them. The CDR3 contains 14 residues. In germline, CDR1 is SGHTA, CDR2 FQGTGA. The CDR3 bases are TGTGCCAGCAGCATCCTGGGGAGGGACACTGAAGCTTTCTTT. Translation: CASSILGRDTEAFF. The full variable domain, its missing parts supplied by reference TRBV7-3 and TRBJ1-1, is GAGVSQTPSNKVTEKGKYVELRCDPISGHTALYWYRQSLGQGPEFLIYFQGTGAADDSGLPNDRFFAVRPEGSVSTLKIQRTERGDSAVYLCASSILGRDTEAFFGQGTRLTVV.

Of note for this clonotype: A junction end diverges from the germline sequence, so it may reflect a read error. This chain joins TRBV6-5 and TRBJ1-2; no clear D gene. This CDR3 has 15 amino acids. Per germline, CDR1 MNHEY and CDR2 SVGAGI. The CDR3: CARSYNGGEAYGYTF. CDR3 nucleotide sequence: TGTGCCAGGAGTTACAATGGCGGCGAGGCCTATGGCTACACCTTC.

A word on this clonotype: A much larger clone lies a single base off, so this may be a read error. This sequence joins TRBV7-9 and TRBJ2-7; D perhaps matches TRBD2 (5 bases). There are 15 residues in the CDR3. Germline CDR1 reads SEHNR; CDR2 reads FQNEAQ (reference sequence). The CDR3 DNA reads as TGTGTCAGCAGCTTAGGCCCAGGACTTGGCTACGAGCAGTACTTC. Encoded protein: CVSSLGPGLGYEQYF.

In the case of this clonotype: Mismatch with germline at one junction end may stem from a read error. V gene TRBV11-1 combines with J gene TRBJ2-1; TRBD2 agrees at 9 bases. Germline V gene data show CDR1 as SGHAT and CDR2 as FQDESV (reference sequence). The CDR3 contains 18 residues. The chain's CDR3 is CASSSESRISGSGNELFF. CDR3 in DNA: TGTGCCAGCAGTTCAGAATCGAGGATTAGCGGGAGTGGTAATGAGCTGTTCTTC. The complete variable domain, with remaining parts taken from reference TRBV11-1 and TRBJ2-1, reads EAEVAQSPRYKITEKSQAVAFWCDPISGHATLYWYRQILGQGPELLVQFQDESVVDDSQLPKDRFSAERLKGVDSTLKIQPAELGDSAMYLCASSSESRISGSGNELFFGPGTRLTVL.

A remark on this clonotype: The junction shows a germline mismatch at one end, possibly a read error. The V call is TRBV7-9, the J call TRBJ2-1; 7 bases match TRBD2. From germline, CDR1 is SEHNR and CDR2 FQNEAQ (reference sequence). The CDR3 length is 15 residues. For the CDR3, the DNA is TGTGCCAGCAGCGCTCTAGCGGACCCCTGCAATGAGGAGTTCTTC. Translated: CASSALADPCNEEFF.

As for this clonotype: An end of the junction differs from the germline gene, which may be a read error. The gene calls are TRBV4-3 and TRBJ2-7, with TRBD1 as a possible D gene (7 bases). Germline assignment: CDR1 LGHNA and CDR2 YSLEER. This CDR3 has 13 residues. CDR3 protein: CATSQRTGGEQYF. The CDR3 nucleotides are TGCGCCACCAGCCAACGGACAGGAGGGGAGCAGTATTTC.

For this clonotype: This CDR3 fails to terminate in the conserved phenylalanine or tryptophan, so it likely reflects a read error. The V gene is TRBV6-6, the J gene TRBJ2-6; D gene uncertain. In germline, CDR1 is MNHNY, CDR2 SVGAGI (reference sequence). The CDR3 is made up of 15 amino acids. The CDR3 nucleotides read TGTGTCAGCAGTGTGGTTCTCTCTGGGGCCAACGTCCTGACTCTC. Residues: CVSSVVLSGANVLTL.

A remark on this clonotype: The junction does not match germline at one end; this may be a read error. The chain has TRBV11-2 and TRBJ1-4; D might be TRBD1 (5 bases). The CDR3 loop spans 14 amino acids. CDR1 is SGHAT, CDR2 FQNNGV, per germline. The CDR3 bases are TGTGGCAGCAGCACCGACAGCTACATTGAAAAACTGTTTTTT. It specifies CGSSTDSYIEKLFF.

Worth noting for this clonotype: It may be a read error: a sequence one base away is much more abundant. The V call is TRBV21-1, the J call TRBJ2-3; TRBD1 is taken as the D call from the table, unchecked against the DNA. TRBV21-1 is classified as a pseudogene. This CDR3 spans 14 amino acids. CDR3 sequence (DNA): TGTGCCGGACACTTACTGGGAACCACAGATACGCAGTATTTT. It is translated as CAGHLLGTTDTQYF.

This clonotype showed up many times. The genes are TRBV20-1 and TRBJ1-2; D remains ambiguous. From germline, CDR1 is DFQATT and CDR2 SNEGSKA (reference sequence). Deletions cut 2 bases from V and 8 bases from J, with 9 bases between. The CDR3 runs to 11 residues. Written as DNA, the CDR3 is TGCAGTGCTAGACTAGACACCGGCTACACCTTC. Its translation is CSARLDTGYTF.

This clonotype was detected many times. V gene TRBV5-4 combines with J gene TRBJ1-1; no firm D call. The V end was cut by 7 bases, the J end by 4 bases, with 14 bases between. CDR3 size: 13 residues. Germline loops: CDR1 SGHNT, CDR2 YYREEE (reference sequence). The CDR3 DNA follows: TGTGCCAGCGGCTGGACGGCGAGCACTGAAGCTTTCTTT. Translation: CASGWTASTEAFF.

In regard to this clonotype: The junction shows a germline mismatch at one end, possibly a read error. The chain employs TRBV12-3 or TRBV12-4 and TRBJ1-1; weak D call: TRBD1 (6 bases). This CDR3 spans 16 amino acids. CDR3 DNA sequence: TGTGCCAGCACCCCCGAGGGGGGAGGGATTGGCACTGAAGCTTTATTT. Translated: CASTPEGGGIGTEALF.

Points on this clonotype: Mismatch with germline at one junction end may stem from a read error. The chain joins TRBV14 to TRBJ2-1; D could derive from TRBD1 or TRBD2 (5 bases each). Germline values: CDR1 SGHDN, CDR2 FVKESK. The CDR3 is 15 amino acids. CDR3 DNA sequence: TGTGTCAGCAGCCTCAGAGAGGCTGGGGGCAATGAGCAGTTCTTC. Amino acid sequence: CVSSLREAGGNEQFF.

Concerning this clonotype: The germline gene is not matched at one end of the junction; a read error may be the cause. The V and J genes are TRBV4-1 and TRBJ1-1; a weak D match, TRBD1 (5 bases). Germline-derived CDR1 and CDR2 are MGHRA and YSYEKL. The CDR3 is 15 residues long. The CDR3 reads CATSQVPGRGTDDFF. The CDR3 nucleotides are TGTGCCACCAGCCAAGTTCCAGGGCGTGGCACTGATGATTTCTTT.

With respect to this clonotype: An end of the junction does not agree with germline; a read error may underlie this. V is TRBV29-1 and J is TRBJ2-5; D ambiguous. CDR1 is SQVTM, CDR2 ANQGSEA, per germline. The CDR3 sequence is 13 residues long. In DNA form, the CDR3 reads TGTAACGTTGGGGTTAGCAGCGAAGAGACCCAGTACTTC. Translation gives CNVGVSSEETQYF.

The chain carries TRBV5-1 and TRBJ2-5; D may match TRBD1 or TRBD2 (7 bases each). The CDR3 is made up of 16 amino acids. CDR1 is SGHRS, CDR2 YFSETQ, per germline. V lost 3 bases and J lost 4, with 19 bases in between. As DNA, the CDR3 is TGCGCCAGCAGCTACCGCGGGGAGGGGGCCGGAGAGACCCAGTACTTC. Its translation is CASSYRGEGAGETQYF.

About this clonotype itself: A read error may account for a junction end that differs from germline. Written as DNA, the CDR3 is TGTGCCAACGGTATACAGGGGACTAATGAAAAACTGTATTTT. Its protein product is CANGIQGTNEKLYF. This chain uses TRBV6-5 with TRBJ1-4; TRBD1 aligns across 7 bases. Germline V gives CDR1 MNHEY, CDR2 SVGAGI. There are 14 residues in the CDR3.

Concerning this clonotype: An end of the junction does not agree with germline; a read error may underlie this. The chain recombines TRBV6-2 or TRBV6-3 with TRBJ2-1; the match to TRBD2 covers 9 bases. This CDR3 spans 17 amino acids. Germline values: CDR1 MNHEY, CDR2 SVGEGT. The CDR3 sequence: CARSYAGSGRTVNEQFF. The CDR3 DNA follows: TGTGCCAGAAGTTACGCTGGAAGCGGGAGGACCGTAAATGAGCAGTTCTTC.

In DNA form, the CDR3 reads TGCAGCATTGCTCGGGAGGGGGTAAATGAAAAACTGTTTTTT. Translation: CSIAREGVNEKLFF. The chain joins TRBV29-1 to TRBJ1-4; maybe TRBD1 (6 bases). The V end lost 8 bases, the J end lost 5 bases, and 18 bases lay between the germline ends. The CDR3 runs 14 residues. Germline V CDR1 and CDR2: SQVTM, ANQGSEA.